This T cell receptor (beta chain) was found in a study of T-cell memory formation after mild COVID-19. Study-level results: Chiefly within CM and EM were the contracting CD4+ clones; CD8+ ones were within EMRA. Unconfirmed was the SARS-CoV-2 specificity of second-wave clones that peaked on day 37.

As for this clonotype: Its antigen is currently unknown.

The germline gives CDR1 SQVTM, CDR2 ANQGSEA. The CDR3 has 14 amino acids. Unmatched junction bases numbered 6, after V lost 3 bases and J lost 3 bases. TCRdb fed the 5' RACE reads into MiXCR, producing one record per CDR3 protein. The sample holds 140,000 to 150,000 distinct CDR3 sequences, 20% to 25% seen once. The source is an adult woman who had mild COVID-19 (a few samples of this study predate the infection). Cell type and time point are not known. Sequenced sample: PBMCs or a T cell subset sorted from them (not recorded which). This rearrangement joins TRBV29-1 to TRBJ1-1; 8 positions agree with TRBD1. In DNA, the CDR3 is TGCAGCGTTGACACAGGGGGGTTGTACACTGAAGCTTTCTTT. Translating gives CSVDTGGLYTEAFF.